A single sample gave rise to the 23 T cell receptor beta chains below, sequenced in a study of T cell responses to AZD1222 COVID-19 vaccine. This table comes from immunoSEQ multiplex PCR, and its TCRdb copy is limited to in-frame clones, with some not included. The sample consists of about 92,000 clones, nearly 90% of them appearing once. The material was peripheral blood, obtained on day 0 of AZD1222 vaccination. The receptors were sampled from an adult in good health.

The chain carries TRBV24-1 and TRBJ2-1; maybe TRBD1 (5 bases). The V gene lost 3 bases and the J gene lost 6 bases, with 11 bases spanning the gap. The germline CDR1 and CDR2 sequences are KGHDR and SFDVKD. CDR3 length: 14 amino acids. CDR3 protein: CATSDKNRPNEQFF. CDR3 coding DNA: TGTGCCACCAGTGATAAGAACAGGCCCAATGAGCAGTTCTTC.

This clone was recorded once. The rearrangement links TRBV30 to TRBJ2-7; no clear D. CDR1 GTSNPN and CDR2 SVGIG come from the germline V gene (reference sequence). V lost 5 bases, J lost 1 base, and 12 bases lay in between. The length of the CDR3 is 13 residues. The CDR3 protein is CAWEGERSYEQYF. For the CDR3, the DNA is TGTGCCTGGGAAGGAGAACGATCCTACGAGCAGTACTTC. Full variable domain (missing parts from reference TRBV30 and TRBJ2-7): SQTIHQWPATLVQPVGSPLSLECTVEGTSNPNLYWYRQAAGRGLQLLFYSVGIGQISSEVPQNLSASRPQDRQFILSSKKLLLSDSGFYLCAWEGERSYEQYFGPGTRLTVT.

This rearrangement joins TRBV6-6 to TRBJ1-2, with 8 bases matching TRBD1. The CDR3 spans 15 residues. Germline-derived CDR1 and CDR2 are MNHNY and SVGAGI (reference sequence). The V and J ends lost 7 bases and 2 bases, in that order; junction bases with no gene match: 9. The CDR3: CASTTLSGGNYGYTF. For the CDR3, the DNA is TGTGCCAGCACCACCCTGTCAGGGGGCAACTATGGCTACACCTTC.

The V gene is TRBV3-1 (or the pseudogene TRBV3-2), the J gene TRBJ1-4; 7 bases align to TRBD1. There are 14 residues in the CDR3. In germline, CDR1 is LGHDT, CDR2 YNNKEL (reference sequence). V was clipped by 3 bases and J by 2 bases; unmatched bases: 0. Here the CDR3 reads CASSQGQTNEKLFF. The CDR3 DNA follows: TGTGCCAGCAGCCAGGGACAGACTAATGAAAAACTGTTTTTT.

V usage is TRBV19 and J usage is TRBJ1-5; D perhaps matches TRBD1 (6 bases). Per the germline V gene, CDR1 is LNHDA and CDR2 is SQIVND (reference sequence). This CDR3 has 14 amino acids. Trimming stripped 4 bases from V and 5 bases from J, with 12 bases between. CDR3 sequence (DNA): TGTGCCAGTAGTACACAGGGTAGGGATCAGCCCCAGCATTTT. Encoded protein: CASSTQGRDQPQHF.

The V call is TRBV4-2, the J call TRBJ1-1; 12 nucleotides match TRBD1. CDR1 and CDR2 (germline): LGHNA, YNFKEQ. V shed 3 bases, J shed 6 bases, and the junction held 2 bases outside the gene matches. The CDR3 runs to 14 residues. The CDR3 is CASSHGTGGPEAFF. The CDR3 nucleotides read TGTGCCAGCAGCCATGGGACAGGGGGCCCTGAAGCTTTCTTT.

The rearrangement joins TRBV4-3 to TRBJ1-3; D not certain. Germline V lookup: CDR1 LGHNA, CDR2 YSLEER. V was clipped by 0 bases and J by 0 bases, with 6 bases between them. The CDR3 is made up of 15 amino acids. CDR3 nucleotides: TGCGCCAGCAGCCAAGAGAGGGTCTCTGGAAACACCATATATTTT. This encodes CASSQERVSGNTIYF.

This clone was recorded only once. The chain is built from TRBV5-4 and TRBJ1-2, with D tentatively TRBD1 (6 bases). The CDR3 has 15 amino acids. The germline CDR1 and CDR2 sequences are SGHNT and YYREEE (reference sequence). The V gene lost 4 bases and the J gene lost 0 bases, with 13 bases spanning the gap. The CDR3 DNA is TGTGCCAGCAGCGGGCCCGGGGGCACTAACTATGGCTACACCTTC. Translation gives CASSGPGGTNYGYTF.

Remarks on this clone: Germline is not matched at one junction end, which may reflect a read error. The chain employs TRBV5-4 and TRBJ2-3; no clear D gene. The germline gives CDR1 SGHNT, CDR2 YYREEE (reference sequence). CDR3 length: 15 residues. The CDR3 coding sequence is TGTGCCAGCAGCCGCGCGGTGGTTCCACCAGAAACGCAGTATTTT. Translating it yields CASSRAVVPPETQYF.

The CDR3 DNA is TGTGCCAGCAGCTGGGGGACAGGGGGCGTATATGGCTACACCTTC. This gives the protein CASSWGTGGVYGYTF. V usage is TRBV5-6 and J usage is TRBJ1-2; 12 positions agree with TRBD1. Germline lookup yields CDR1 SGHDT and CDR2 YYEEEE. CDR3 length: 15 amino acids. J was trimmed by 5 bases and V by 3 bases; bases with no gene match: 5.

The rearrangement joins TRBV15 to TRBJ2-7; TRBD2 is a possible D gene (7 bases). The CDR3 length is 16 residues. The V end was cut by 0 bases, the J end by 6 bases, with 18 bases between. Looked up from germline, CDR1 is LNHNV and CDR2 is YYDKDF (reference sequence). As DNA, the CDR3 is TGTGCCACCAGCAGAGATCTCGCGGGGGCGCGCCGCGAGCAGTACTTC. It translates to CATSRDLAGARREQYF.

The genes are TRBV3-1 (or the pseudogene TRBV3-2) and TRBJ2-3; tentatively, D is TRBD1 (5 bases). The CDR3 loop spans 16 amino acids. The V gene lost 0 bases and the J gene lost 5 bases, with 15 bases spanning the gap. Germline V gives CDR1 LGHDT, CDR2 YNNKEL (reference sequence). CDR3 bases: TGTGCCAGCAGCCAAGATTGGGGCCCCAACCGAGATACGCAGTATTTT. This sequence encodes CASSQDWGPNRDTQYF.

This rearrangement joins TRBV2 to TRBJ2-7, with 7 bases lining up with TRBD2. The CDR3 has 13 residues. CDR1 is SNHLY, CDR2 FYNNEI, per germline. Trimming cost V 10 bases and J 2 bases; bases outside gene matches: 8. In nucleotides, the CDR3 is TGTGCCATCTCCGGGACTACCCCCTACGAGCAGTACTTC. Translated, it gives CAISGTTPYEQYF. Full variable domain (rest looked up from reference TRBV2 and TRBJ2-7): EPEVTQTPSHQVTQMGQEVILRCVPISNHLYFYWYRQILGQKVEFLVSFYNNEISEKSEIFDDQFSVERPDGSNFTLKIRSTKLEDSAMYFCAISGTTPYEQYFGPGTRLTVT.

V is TRBV19 and J is TRBJ2-7; 11 positions match TRBD2. Germline loops: CDR1 LNHDA, CDR2 SQIVND (reference sequence). The CDR3 sequence is 17 residues long. Germline trimming cut 6 bases from V and 1 base from J; bases unmatched to any gene: 11. CDR3: CASSRGPGLAASYEQYF. CDR3 in DNA: TGTGCCAGTAGCCGAGGCCCGGGACTAGCGGCTTCCTACGAGCAGTACTTC.

This rearrangement joins TRBV5-1 to TRBJ1-1, with 9 bases lining up with TRBD1. CDR1 and CDR2 from the germline V gene are SGHRS and YFSETQ. The CDR3 spans 15 residues. V dropped 2 bases and J dropped 3; count of bases not matched to a gene: 5. CDR3 DNA sequence: TGCGCCAGCAGCTTTGGGACAGGGATGGACACTGAAGCTTTCTTT. Encoded protein: CASSFGTGMDTEAFF. Drawing the rest from reference TRBV5-1 and TRBJ1-1, the complete variable domain is KAGVTQTPRYLIKTRGQQVTLSCSPISGHRSVSWYQQTPGQGLQFLFEYFSETQRNKGNFPGRFSGRQFSNSRSEMNVSTLELGDSALYLCASSFGTGMDTEAFFGQGTRLTVV.

This clone was seen a single time. The chain has TRBV6-5 and TRBJ2-7, with 7 positions matching TRBD1. Germline V gives CDR1 MNHEY, CDR2 SVGAGI. The ends lost 6 bases at V and 7 bases at J; junction bases unmatched: 9. This CDR3 comprises 13 residues. CDR3 protein: CASRETGTVEQYF. Here the CDR3 DNA reads TGTGCCAGCAGAGAGACCGGGACAGTTGAGCAGTACTTC.

The chain combines TRBV5-1 with TRBJ2-3; unclear D gene. The CDR3 covers 13 residues. Germline V gene lookup returns CDR1 SGHRS and CDR2 YFSETQ. The V gene lost 0 bases and the J gene lost 5 bases, with 7 bases spanning the gap. CDR3 coding DNA: TGCGCCAGCAGCTTGGTACCAGGAGATACGCAGTATTTT. Residues: CASSLVPGDTQYF.

V gene TRBV7-9 combines with J gene TRBJ1-2; 9 bases are a match to TRBD1. Trimming cost V 5 bases and J 4 bases; bases outside gene matches: 11. Germline V gives CDR1 SEHNR, CDR2 FQNEAQ (reference sequence). The CDR3 extends over 16 amino acids. As DNA, the CDR3 is TGTGCCAGCAGCAACCTCGACAGGGGGAGATTCTATGGCTACACCTTC. As protein: CASSNLDRGRFYGYTF.

V is TRBV5-4 and J is TRBJ2-1, with unresolved D. Germline values: CDR1 SGHNT, CDR2 YYREEE (reference sequence). Trimming removed 0 bases from V and 4 bases from J, with 5 bases in between. The CDR3 extends over 13 amino acids. The CDR3 coding sequence is TGTGCCAGCAGCTTGGGCGGATACAATGAGCAGTTCTTC. Amino acid sequence: CASSLGGYNEQFF. The variable domain in full, completed from reference TRBV5-4 and TRBJ2-1, reads ETGVTQSPTHLIKTRGQQVTLRCSSQSGHNTVSWYQQALGQGPQFIFQYYREEENGRGNFPPRFSGLQFPNYSSELNVNALELDDSALYLCASSLGGYNEQFFGPGTRLTVL.

This CDR3 reads CAAGYIGNQPQHF. As DNA, the CDR3 is TGTGCCGCAGGGTATATCGGCAATCAGCCCCAGCATTTT. This rearrangement joins TRBV28 to TRBJ1-5, with D tentatively TRBD1 (5 bases). The V end was cut by 11 bases, the J end by 2 bases, with 13 bases between. The CDR3 consists of 13 residues. The germline V gene encodes CDR1 MDHEN and CDR2 SYDVKM. Combining the CDR3 with reference TRBV28 and TRBJ1-5 gives the whole variable domain DVKVTQSSRYLVKRTGEKVFLECVQDMDHENMFWYRQDPGLGLRLIYFSYDVKMKEKGDIPEGYSVSREKKERFSLILESASTNQTSMYLCAAGYIGNQPQHFGDGTRLSIL.

The chain joins TRBV6-5 to TRBJ2-2; possibly TRBD2 for D (6 bases). With 7 bases removed from V and 2 bases from J, the gap between germline ends came to 8 bases. The CDR3 loop spans 13 amino acids. Germline lookup yields CDR1 MNHEY and CDR2 SVGAGI. As DNA, the CDR3 is TGTGCCAGCATTAGCGGTAACACCGGGGAGCTGTTTTTT. Its translation is CASISGNTGELFF.

This sequence joins TRBV7-2 and TRBJ2-7, with D unresolved. The CDR3 extends over 16 amino acids. Trimming took off 1 base at V and 2 bases at J, with 15 bases between the two ends. Germline assignment: CDR1 SGHTA and CDR2 FQGNSA. CDR3 loop: CASSLVIASLPYEQYF. The CDR3 DNA reads TGTGCCAGCAGCTTAGTGATAGCCTCGTTGCCCTACGAGCAGTACTTC. The variable domain in full, completed from reference TRBV7-2 and TRBJ2-7, reads GAGVSQSPSNKVTEKGKDVELRCDPISGHTALYWYRQSLGQGLEFLIYFQGNSAPDKSGLPSDRFSAERTGGSVSTLTIQRTQQEDSAVYLCASSLVIASLPYEQYFGPGTRLTVT.

CDR3 DNA: TGTGCCAGCAGTTACGACAATTCACCCCTCCACTTT. Its translation is CASSYDNSPLHF. The V call is TRBV6-5, the J call TRBJ1-6; no firm D call. Per germline, CDR1 MNHEY and CDR2 SVGAGI. The V end lost 2 bases, the J end lost 7 bases, and 3 bases lay between the germline ends. This CDR3 region has 12 residues.